Listed below are T cell receptor beta chains from one sample, sequenced in a study of T cell responses to AZD1222 COVID-19 vaccine. This table comes from immunoSEQ multiplex PCR, and its TCRdb copy is limited to in-frame clones, with some not included. Of about 30,000 clones listed, 85% to 95% are singletons. This sample comprised peripheral blood, obtained on day 0 of AZD1222 vaccination. Receptor source: an adult in good health. Each CDR3 is given with its conserved first and last residue. Fields, in order: clone size, J gene, V gene, D gene, CDR3 length, CDR3 protein, CDR3 DNA. A D gene is named only where the DNA matches it firmly. Not every row has a clone size; where given, it reads once, few, many or a size class.

>NA|TRBJ2-3|TRBV6-6|NA|16
CASSYSRGDGRDTQYF
TGTGCCAGCAGTTACTCGCGCGGGGACGGCCGGGATACGCAGTATTTT
>NA|TRBJ1-3|TRBV19|NA|14
CASTESDMGNTIYF
TGTGCCAGTACCGAGTCGGACATGGGAAACACCATATATTTT
>once|TRBJ1-2|TRBV29-1|NA|10
CSVGDSGYTF
TGCAGCGTGGGCGACAGTGGCTACACCTTC
>NA|TRBJ1-5|TRBV7-9|NA|14
CASSSSGNNQPQHF
TGTGCCAGCAGCTCCTCAGGTAACAATCAGCCCCAGCATTTT
>NA|TRBJ2-7|TRBV5-5|NA|15
CASSLGVGATYEQYF
TGTGCCAGCAGCTTGGGGGTAGGGGCTACCTACGAGCAGTACTTC
>NA|TRBJ2-7|TRBV2|NA|13
CASRWRSSYEQYF
TGTGCCAGCAGGTGGCGAAGCTCCTACGAGCAGTACTTC
>few|TRBJ1-2|TRBV11-2|NA|14
CASSSTGPPSGYTF
TGTGCCAGCAGCTCTACAGGCCCCCCTTCGGGCTACACCTTC
>NA|TRBJ2-2|TRBV27|NA|13
CASSSTDTGELFF
TGTGCCAGCAGTTCCACGGACACCGGGGAGCTGTTTTTT
>NA|TRBJ2-5|TRBV24-1|TRBD2|13
CATSDTGGETQYF
TGTGCCACCAGTGATACCGGGGGGGAGACCCAGTACTTC
>NA|TRBJ1-6|TRBV7-8|TRBD1|16
CASRRQGRSYNSPLHF
TGTGCCAGCAGACGACAGGGCCGCTCCTATAATTCACCCCTCCACTTT
>NA|TRBJ2-7|TRBV6-5|TRBD1|14
CASIPGQGSHEQYF
TGTGCCAGCATCCCGGGACAGGGAAGCCACGAGCAGTACTTC
>NA|TRBJ1-1|TRBV4-1|TRBD1|15
CASSLGQGMNTEAFF
TGCGCCAGCAGCCTAGGACAGGGAATGAACACTGAAGCTTTCTTT
>NA|TRBJ2-1|TRBV6-5|NA|13
CASSYRLYNEQFF
TGTGCCAGCAGTTACAGACTATACAATGAGCAGTTCTTC
>few|TRBJ2-7|TRBV6-5|TRBD2|13
CASSQREGYEQYF
TGTGCCAGCAGCCAGCGGGAGGGCTACGAGCAGTACTTC
>NA|TRBJ1-4|TRBV7-6|NA|12
CASSLAREKLFF
TGTGCCAGCAGCTTAGCGCGGGAAAAACTGTTTTTT
>NA|TRBJ1-2|TRBV28|NA|14
CASSYGRDLYGYTF
TGTGCCAGCAGTTATGGGAGGGACCTCTATGGCTACACCTTC
>NA|TRBJ2-7|TRBV7-2|NA|14
CASSLVRDPYEQYF
TGTGCCAGCAGCTTAGTCAGAGACCCCTACGAGCAGTACTTC
>NA|TRBJ2-2|TRBV10-2|NA|13
CASNTVGTGELFF
TGCGCCAGCAACACAGTAGGAACCGGGGAGCTGTTTTTT
>once|TRBJ2-1|TRBV2|NA|10
CASSGAEQFF
TGTGCCAGCAGTGGGGCCGAGCAGTTCTTC
>NA|TRBJ2-3|TRBV11-2|NA|13
CASSLAGTDTQYF
TGTGCCAGCAGCTTAGCGGGTACAGATACGCAGTATTTT
>NA|TRBJ1-1|TRBV4-3|NA|14
CASSQEASDTEAFF
TGCGCCAGCAGCCAAGAAGCCAGCGACACTGAAGCTTTCTTT
>NA|TRBJ2-3|TRBV21-1|NA|17
CASSTGTSGDSTDTQYF
TGTGCCAGCAGCACGGGGACTAGCGGGGATAGCACAGATACGCAGTATTTT
>NA|TRBJ1-2|TRBV2|NA|13
CASSEQGNYGYTF
TGTGCCAGCAGTGAACAGGGGAACTATGGCTACACCTTC
>NA|TRBJ2-7|TRBV10-1|TRBD2|15
CASSLGRGSSYEQYF
TGCGCCAGCAGTTTGGGGCGGGGGAGCTCCTACGAGCAGTACTTC
>once|TRBJ2-7|TRBV5-4|TRBD1|15
CASSLAGTGAYEQYF
TGTGCCAGCAGCTTGGCCGGGACAGGGGCCTACGAGCAGTACTTC
>NA|TRBJ1-5|TRBV10-3|NA|18
CAISASQGGVGSNQPQHF
TGTGCCATCAGTGCATCACAGGGAGGGGTGGGTAGCAATCAGCCCCAGCATTTT
>NA|TRBJ1-4|TRBV18|NA|13
CASSPQGNEKLFF
TGTGCCAGCTCACCGCAGGGAAATGAAAAACTGTTTTTT
>NA|TRBJ2-2|TRBV7-9|NA|14
CASSLVGRNGELFF
TGTGCCAGCAGCTTAGTGGGGCGGAACGGGGAGCTGTTTTTT
>NA|TRBJ2-7|TRBV7-6|NA|14
CASSLAVLDYEQYF
TGTGCCAGCAGCTTAGCGGTTCTTGACTACGAGCAGTACTTC
>once|TRBJ2-3|TRBV6-2/TRBV6-3|NA|18
CASSYSSRLPSTWGTQYF
TGTGCCAGCAGTTACTCTTCTCGACTGCCTTCCACTTGGGGTACGCAGTATTTT
>NA|TRBJ1-5|TRBV27|NA|16
CASSLLAGNSNQPQHF
TGTGCCAGCAGTTTACTGGCAGGGAATAGCAATCAGCCCCAGCATTTT
>NA|TRBJ2-6|TRBV4-1|TRBD1|18
CASSQDGDRFSGANVLTF
TGCGCCAGCAGCCAAGATGGGGACAGGTTCTCTGGGGCCAACGTCCTGACTTTC
>NA|TRBJ1-6|TRBV18|TRBD1|14
CASSQDRVNSPLHF
TGTGCCAGCTCACAGGACAGGGTTAATTCACCCCTCCACTTT
>NA|TRBJ2-2|TRBV3-1/TRBV3-2|NA|17
CASSQDSDPRVTGELFF
TGTGCCAGCAGCCAAGATTCGGACCCCCGGGTCACCGGGGAGCTGTTTTTT
>NA|TRBJ1-1|TRBV6-5|TRBD1|16
CASSYSPPGGLVEAFF
TGTGCCAGCAGTTACTCCCCCCCAGGGGGCCTAGTTGAAGCTTTCTTT
>NA|TRBJ2-1|TRBV12-5|NA|16
CASGLVVAGVYNEQFF
TGTGCTAGTGGTTTGGTAGTGGCAGGGGTTTACAATGAGCAGTTCTTC
>NA|TRBJ2-1|TRBV7-9|NA|14
CASSFMRDYNEQFF
TGTGCCAGCAGCTTCATGCGGGACTACAATGAGCAGTTCTTC